This T cell receptor (beta chain) was observed in a study of blood T cells in healthy people across ages. Total RNA extracted from each sample amounted to at least 6 micrograms. Then a second PCR, running roughly 7 to 11 cycles, was carried out with a sample-barcoded 5' primer and a J-beta primer mix. Using its own MiXCR run on the 5' RACE reads, TCRdb lists one record per CDR3 protein. Of around 400,000 distinct CDR3 sequences in the sample, about half are singletons; the top ten hold 50% to 65%. In this sample, this clonotype turned up a few times. The sample was blood. The TCR originated in a man aged 60-69 years in good health.

CDR3 sequence: CASSQEGRGRLAETQYF. The DNA of the CDR3 is TGTGCCAGCAGCCAAGAAGGGCGCGGGAGGCTCGCCGAGACCCAGTACTTC. This rearrangement joins TRBV14 to TRBJ2-7; 8 bases are shared with TRBD2. The J call may not be correct, given that the DNA end is closer to TRBJ2-5. Germline V gene sequence: CDR1 SGHDN, CDR2 FVKESK. The CDR3 covers 17 residues.